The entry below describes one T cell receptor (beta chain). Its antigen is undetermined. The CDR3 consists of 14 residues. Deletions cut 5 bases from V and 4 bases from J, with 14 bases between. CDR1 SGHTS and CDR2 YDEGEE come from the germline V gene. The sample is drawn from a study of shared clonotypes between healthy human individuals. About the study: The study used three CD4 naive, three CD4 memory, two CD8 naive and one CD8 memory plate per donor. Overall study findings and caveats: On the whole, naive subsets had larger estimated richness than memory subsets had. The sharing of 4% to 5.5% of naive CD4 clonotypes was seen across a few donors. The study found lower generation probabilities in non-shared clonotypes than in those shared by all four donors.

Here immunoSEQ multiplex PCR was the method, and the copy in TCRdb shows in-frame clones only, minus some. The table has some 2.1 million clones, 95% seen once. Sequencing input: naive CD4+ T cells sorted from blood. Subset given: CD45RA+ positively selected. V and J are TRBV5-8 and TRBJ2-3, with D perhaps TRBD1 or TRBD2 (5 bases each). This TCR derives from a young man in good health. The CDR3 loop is CASRPTGRADTQYF. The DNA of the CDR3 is TGTGCCAGCAGACCAACGGGACGGGCAGATACGCAGTATTTT.